The present T cell receptor (beta chain) was sequenced within a study of T-cell memory formation after mild COVID-19. Study overall: TCR clustering was largely donor specific.

TCRdb recomputed calls from the 5' RACE reads with MiXCR, one row per CDR3 protein. The sample includes about 150,000 distinct CDR3 sequences, over 6% of them seen just once. CDR3 size: 16 residues. V was pared by 5 bases and J by 2 bases, with 18 bases between. Germline V gives CDR1 SGHAT, CDR2 FQNNGV. This clonotype has only a few counts. Its matching antigen is unknown. Study findings and constraints: There was a balanced CD4/CD8 profile in clones contracting day 15 to 85, and later expanders leaned CD4+. Confirmation of SARS-CoV-2 specificity was lacking for second-wave clones peaking day 37.

The sequencing sample was made of PBMCs or a T cell subset sorted from them (not recorded which). The TCR sequence derives from an adult woman who had mild COVID-19 (a few samples of this study predate the infection). Cell type and time point are not known. The chain uses TRBV11-2 and TRBJ1-2; D call uncertain. CDR3 in DNA: TGTGCCAGCAGCCCCACATGGACCGGCCCCAACTATGGCTACACCTTC. The encoded protein is CASSPTWTGPNYGYTF.